This entry lists 24 T cell receptor beta chains sequenced from one sample in a study of tumor-infiltrating lymphocytes in primary liver carcinoma. RNA was extracted from whole blood without cell sorting, alongside germline DNA. Using a constant-region primer together with ProtoScript II reverse transcriptase, TCR beta cDNA was made from about 500 ng of total RNA. Three nested multiplex PCR rounds, a slightly modified ARM-PCR, produced the libraries for TCR beta. The opening two PCR rounds, about 11 cycles each, paired TRBV1-TRBV30 forward primers with a C-beta reverse primer. TCRdb re-analysed the multiplex PCR reads in MiXCR, keeping a single row per CDR3 protein. The table has hundreds of thousands of distinct CDR3 sequences, around 50% seen once; the top ten hold about 17%. The source material was peripheral blood. The receptors here all came from a woman in her twenties or thirties with primary liver carcinoma and hepatitis B virus infection.

Of note for this clonotype: The junction does not match germline at one end; this may be a read error. This sequence joins TRBV6-2 or TRBV6-3 and TRBJ2-7, with TRBD2 identical over 7 bases. The CDR3 contains 14 residues. Germline V gene data show CDR1 as MNHEY and CDR2 as SVGEGT. The CDR3 DNA is TGTGCCAGCAGTCACTCCCGGGGGGCCTACGAGCAGTACTTC. It encodes CASSHSRGAYEQYF.

A word on this clonotype: Compared with germline, one end of the junction differs, possibly owing to a read error. The V call is TRBV5-5, the J call TRBJ1-5; no firm D call. The CDR3 loop spans 16 amino acids. CDR1 and CDR2 from the germline V gene are SGHKS and YYEKEE (reference sequence). The CDR3 protein is CASSLEPSGSNQPQHF. The CDR3, as DNA: TGTGCCAGCAGCCTCGAGCCTTCGGGTAGTAATCAGCCCCAACATTTT.

CDR3 DNA: TGTGCCAGCCGGGGGGGGCAGGGGGCGTTGGGTTGTGGCTACACCTTC. The encoded protein is CASRGGQGALGCGYTF. This sequence joins TRBV6-6 and TRBJ1-2, with 8 bases lining up with TRBD1. V lost 8 bases and J lost 7; bases outside the gene matches: 18. CDR1 is MNHNY and CDR2 is SVGAGI in the germline V gene (reference sequence). The CDR3 length is 16 residues.

The chain has TRBV12-3 or TRBV12-4 and TRBJ1-1; D unclear. Trimming cost V 5 bases and J 6 bases, with 16 bases left between them. The CDR3 runs 14 residues. CDR3 residues: CASSPADPTPEAFF. DNA of the CDR3: TGTGCCAGCAGTCCAGCGGACCCAACACCTGAAGCTTTCTTT.

This clonotype showed up many times. The chain is built from TRBV7-9 and TRBJ2-5, with D uncertain. Germline loops: CDR1 SEHNR, CDR2 FQNEAQ (reference sequence). With 6 bases removed from V and 5 bases from J, the gap between germline ends came to 7 bases. The CDR3 sequence is 11 residues long. The CDR3 nucleotides read TGTGCCAGCAGATTTAGGGAGACCCAGTACTTC. This codes for CASRFRETQYF.

This clonotype was seen a handful of times. The chain couples TRBV12-3 or TRBV12-4 to TRBJ1-5, with 10 bases that match TRBD1. The CDR3 contains 15 residues. V gave up 5 bases and J gave up 7 bases; unmatched junction bases: 8. CDR3 sequence reads: CASSPGTGDNQPQHF. CDR3 nucleotides: TGTGCCAGCAGTCCTGGGACAGGGGATAACCAGCCCCAGCATTTT.

This clonotype was recorded many times. V gene TRBV12-3 or TRBV12-4 combines with J gene TRBJ2-5; no reliable D call. This CDR3 spans 14 amino acids. V was pared by 3 bases and J by 5 bases, with 13 bases between. CDR3 sequence: CASSFSPSRETQYF. The DNA of the CDR3 is TGTGCCAGCAGTTTTTCGCCCAGCAGGGAGACCCAGTACTTC.

Here the CDR3 DNA reads TGTGCCAGCAGTAGACAGGGTCGCGGCACTGAAGCTTTCTTT. It is translated as CASSRQGRGTEAFF. J is TRBJ1-1 and V is TRBV12-3 or TRBV12-4; 7 bases are a match to TRBD1. The CDR3 covers 14 residues. The V gene end was trimmed by 5 bases and the J gene end by 4 bases; junction bases not matched to a gene: 7.

This clonotype appeared a few times. The rearrangement links TRBV5-1 to TRBJ2-1; 7 bases map to TRBD2. The CDR3 is 15 residues long. V lost 0 bases and J lost 4; bases outside the gene matches: 4. Germline V CDR1 and CDR2: SGHRS, YFSETQ. CDR3: CASSLALAEYNEQFF. DNA of the CDR3: TGCGCCAGCAGCTTGGCGCTAGCGGAATACAATGAGCAGTTCTTC.

The chain employs TRBV11-2 and TRBJ2-3; D is perhaps TRBD2 (5 bases). V dropped 9 bases and J dropped 2 bases, with 21 bases sitting between them. In germline, CDR1 is SGHAT, CDR2 FQNNGV. The CDR3 sequence is 16 residues long. CDR3 in DNA: TGTGCCAGGAGCCGAATATCCGGGAAGATCACAGATACGCAGTATTTT. It is translated as CARSRISGKITDTQYF.

On this clonotype: A read error is possible here, since a much larger clone lies one base away. V and J are TRBV6-1 and TRBJ2-1; TRBD2 might be the D (6 bases). The CDR3 covers 14 residues. The germline V and J ends were trimmed by 6 bases and 6 bases, with 15 bases remaining between them. Germline CDR1 and CDR2: MNHNS and SASEGT. The CDR3 DNA is TGTGCCAGCAGGGAGCTAGCGAGAGCCAATGAGCAGTTCTTC. Encoded protein: CASRELARANEQFF.

Concerning this clonotype: One junction end disagrees with the germline gene, perhaps due to a read error. V is TRBV5-6 and J is TRBJ1-5; no firm D call. Germline V CDR1 and CDR2: SGHDT, YYEEEE. The CDR3 spans 15 residues. CDR3 region: CATSFQWSRNQPQHF. The CDR3 nucleotides are TGTGCCACCAGCTTTCAATGGTCACGCAATCAGCCCCAGCATTTT.

In this sample, this clonotype turned up many times. The chain uses TRBV11-2 and TRBJ2-5, with 7 bases fitting TRBD1. This CDR3 is built from 14 residues. Germline assignment: CDR1 SGHAT and CDR2 FQNNGV. V lost 5 bases to trimming and J lost 4 bases; unmatched junction nucleotides: 7. CDR3 DNA sequence: TGTGCCAGCAGCATGACAGGGATCGCAGAGACCCAGTACTTC. Its translation: CASSMTGIAETQYF.

The V and J genes are TRBV16 and TRBJ1-2; D is undetermined. This CDR3 is 14 amino acids long. V shed 0 bases and J shed 7 bases, with 12 bases lying between them. Germline CDR1 and CDR2: KGHSY and FQNENV. CDR3 nucleotides: TGTGCCAGCAGCCAATCGATTGCCCGGTCTGGCTACACCTTC. Amino acids: CASSQSIARSGYTF.

This clonotype has a count of ten or more. The chain uses TRBV11-2 and TRBJ2-7; D possibly corresponds to TRBD2 (5 bases). V was shortened by 1 base and J by 3 bases, with 19 bases between the two germline ends. This CDR3 contains 17 residues. Germline CDR1 SGHAT, CDR2 FQNNGV. The CDR3 DNA follows: TGTGCCAGCAGCTTAGTAAAATTATCCGGGGTAGGCTACGAGCAGTACTTC. Its translation is CASSLVKLSGVGYEQYF.

In the case of this clonotype: At one of its ends the junction is not consistent with the germline gene, which may arise from a read error. The V and J genes are TRBV4-1 and TRBJ2-5; D is unresolved. Germline loops: CDR1 MGHRA, CDR2 YSYEKL. The CDR3 totals 14 residues. CDR3 amino acids: CVSNRLGTQETQYF. As DNA, the CDR3 is TGCGTCAGCAACCGGTTGGGAACTCAAGAGACCCAGTACTTC.

This rearrangement joins TRBV29-1 to TRBJ1-2; perhaps TRBD1 as D (5 bases). The CDR3 sequence is 14 residues long. V lost 6 bases, J lost 0 bases, and 14 bases lay in between. Germline V gives CDR1 SQVTM, CDR2 ANQGSEA. The CDR3 reads CSVSRDSTNYGYTF. The CDR3 DNA is TGCAGCGTGAGCCGGGACTCCACTAACTATGGCTACACCTTC. Based on the CDR3 plus reference TRBV29-1 and TRBJ1-2, the full variable domain is SAVISQKPSRDICQRGTSLTIQCQVDSQVTMMFWYRQQPGQSLTLIATANQGSEATYESGFVIDKFPISRPNLTFSTLTVSNMSPEDSSIYLCSVSRDSTNYGYTFGSGTRLTVV.

The table lists this clonotype with a few counts. The rearrangement links TRBV20-1 to TRBJ2-1; 8 nucleotides align to TRBD2. Trimming took 3 bases from V and 0 from J; bases not matched to a gene: 7. The CDR3 extends over 16 amino acids. CDR1 and CDR2 (germline): DFQATT, SNEGSKA (reference sequence). This chain's CDR3 is CSASQLGTSSYNEQFF. The CDR3 bases are TGCAGTGCTAGCCAACTCGGGACTAGCTCCTACAATGAGCAGTTCTTC.

In regard to this clonotype: A much more abundant neighbour one base away suggests this may be a read error. The V call is TRBV6-2 or TRBV6-3, the J call TRBJ1-5; no firm D call. The germline V gene encodes CDR1 MNHEY and CDR2 SVGEGT. The CDR3 extends over 13 amino acids. CDR3 residues: CVSSYTAYQPQHF. The CDR3 DNA is TGTGTCAGCAGTTACACAGCCTATCAGCCCCAGCATTTT.

Points on this clonotype: This sequence may be a read error, since a much larger clone differs from it by one base. The rearrangement joins TRBV6-1 to TRBJ2-3; D possibly corresponds to TRBD2 (6 bases). In germline, CDR1 is MNHNS, CDR2 SASEGT. V lost 4 bases to trimming and J lost 5 bases, with 13 bases between them. This CDR3 is 14 amino acids long. The CDR3 loop is CASSARTKKDTQYF. DNA of the CDR3: TGTGCCAGCAGTGCCCGGACTAAAAAAGATACGCAGTATTTT.

The genes are TRBV19 and TRBJ2-3; tentative D call: TRBD2 (6 bases). The CDR3 runs to 15 residues. V was cut by 5 bases and J by 2 bases, with 14 bases left in between. Germline-derived CDR1 and CDR2 are LNHDA and SQIVND (reference sequence). CDR3 region: CASSATSYDTDTQYF. The DNA for the CDR3 is TGTGCCAGTAGTGCCACTAGCTATGACACAGATACGCAGTATTTT.

This clonotype was seen a handful of times. The J gene is TRBJ2-7, the V gene TRBV6-2 or TRBV6-3; 9 nucleotides match TRBD2. V lost 2 bases, J lost 2 bases, and 4 bases stayed unmatched. Germline CDR1 and CDR2: MNHEY and SVGEGT. The CDR3 runs to 15 residues. The CDR3 reads CASSYVGGGAYEQYF. Written as DNA, the CDR3 is TGTGCCAGCAGTTACGTCGGCGGGGGGGCCTACGAGCAGTACTTC.

The V call is TRBV11-2, the J call TRBJ2-3; 7 positions agree with TRBD1. The CDR3 is made up of 16 amino acids. The J segment lost 4 bases and the V segment lost 4 bases, leaving 11 bases of the junction unmatched. Looked up from germline, CDR1 is SGHAT and CDR2 is FQNNGV. The chain's CDR3 is CASSWTRQGRADTQYF. The CDR3 bases are TGTGCCAGCAGCTGGACGCGACAGGGAAGGGCAGATACGCAGTATTTT.

This clonotype was detected only a few times. V and J are TRBV6-1 and TRBJ2-7; D gene unclear. Germline V gene lookup returns CDR1 MNHNS and CDR2 SASEGT. V lost 1 base, J lost 0 bases, and 7 bases lay in between. CDR3 length: 14 amino acids. Here the CDR3 DNA reads TGTGCCAGCAGTGAAGTTGCGAACTCCTACGAGCAGTACTTC. It codes for CASSEVANSYEQYF.